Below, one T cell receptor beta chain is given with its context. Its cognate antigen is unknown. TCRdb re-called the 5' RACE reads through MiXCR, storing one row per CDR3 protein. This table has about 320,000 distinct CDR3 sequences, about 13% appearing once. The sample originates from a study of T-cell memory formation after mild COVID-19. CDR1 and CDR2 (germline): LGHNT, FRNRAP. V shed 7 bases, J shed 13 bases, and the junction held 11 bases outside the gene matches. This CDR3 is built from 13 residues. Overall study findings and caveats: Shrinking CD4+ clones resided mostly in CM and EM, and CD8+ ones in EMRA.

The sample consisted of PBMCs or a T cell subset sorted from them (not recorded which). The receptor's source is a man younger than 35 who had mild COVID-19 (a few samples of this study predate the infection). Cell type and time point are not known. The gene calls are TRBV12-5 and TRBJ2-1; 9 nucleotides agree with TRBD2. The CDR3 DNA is TGTGCTAGTGCCTTTGGCGGGGGGGTTTCTCAGTTCTTC. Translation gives CASAFGGGVSQFF.